Listed here are 6 T cell receptor beta chains from one sample, sequenced in a study of cytomegalovirus exposure and HLA in healthy donors. The primer mix had 60 Vbeta and 13 Jbeta primers. Here immunoSEQ multiplex PCR was the method, and the copy in TCRdb shows in-frame clones only, minus some. The sample includes about 140,000 clones, approximately 65% seen only once; the top ten take 6.5%. Sequencing was carried out using PBMCs. These receptors were taken from a woman aged 60-75 years in good health and CMV-seronegative.

In its sample, this clone was seen a few times. The chain combines TRBV5-4 with TRBJ1-5; weak D call: TRBD1 (6 bases). This CDR3 is 15 amino acids long. Germline-derived CDR1 and CDR2 are SGHNT and YYREEE (reference sequence). V shed 0 bases and J shed 2 bases, with 9 bases lying between them. DNA for the CDR3: TGTGCCAGCAGCTTGGAAGGGGGACGCAATCAGCCCCAGCATTTT. It encodes CASSLEGGRNQPQHF.

This clone was seen only once. This rearrangement joins TRBV5-1 to TRBJ1-6; 7 bases line up with TRBD1. CDR1 and CDR2 (germline): SGHRS, YFSETQ. Unmatched junction bases numbered 5, after V lost 0 bases and J lost 8 bases. This CDR3 is 15 amino acids long. The chain's CDR3 is CASSLDEQGYSPLHF. CDR3 sequence (DNA): TGCGCCAGCAGCTTGGATGAACAGGGGTATTCACCCCTCCACTTT.

This chain links TRBV5-1 with TRBJ1-1; 7 bases fit TRBD1. Trimming at V came to 4 bases and at J to 3 bases, leaving 12 bases not matched to a gene. Per germline, CDR1 SGHRS and CDR2 YFSETQ. This CDR3 comprises 16 residues. CDR3 sequence: CASSPTGQWMDTEAFF. CDR3 coding DNA: TGCGCCAGCAGCCCCACGGGACAGTGGATGGACACTGAAGCTTTCTTT.

This rearrangement joins TRBV6-1 to TRBJ2-1, with 7 bases lining up with TRBD2. Trimming removed 4 bases from V and 6 bases from J; junction bases left unmatched: 12. Germline CDR1 reads MNHNS; CDR2 reads SASEGT. The CDR3 loop spans 16 amino acids. In DNA, the CDR3 is TGTGCCAGCAGTGCCCTTGGCGGGAGAGTATCCAATGAGCAGTTCTTC. Protein sequence: CASSALGGRVSNEQFF.

This clone was observed a single time. The chain is built from TRBV7-2 and TRBJ2-2; the match to TRBD1 covers 7 bases. V gave up 1 base and J gave up 4 bases; unmatched junction bases: 0. The germline CDR1 and CDR2 sequences are SGHTA and FQGNSA. The CDR3 sequence is 14 residues long. The CDR3 is CASSLGQGTGELFF. Here the CDR3 DNA reads TGTGCCAGCAGCTTAGGACAGGGCACCGGGGAGCTGTTTTTT.

The rearrangement links TRBV6-1 to TRBJ2-7; D perhaps matches TRBD2 (7 bases). The CDR3 is 13 amino acids. Trimming shortened V by 9 bases and J by 3 bases, and 15 bases separated the two germline ends. Per the germline V gene, CDR1 is MNHNS and CDR2 is SASEGT. CDR3 nucleotides: TGTGCCAGTTCTGCGGGGGCCCGCTACGAGCAGTACTTC. This sequence encodes CASSAGARYEQYF.